Sequencing of this TCR beta chain was carried out in a study of blood T cell repertoires in COVID-19. As for the study in general: Some COVID-19 samples were acute and others convalescent; all came from the United States, Italy and Spain.

TCRdb's table, derived via immunoSEQ multiplex PCR, lists solely in-frame clones and lacks some. This sample has around 170,000 clones, with roughly 81% found just once. Trimming at V came to 4 bases and at J to 4 bases, leaving 13 bases not matched to a gene. There are 17 residues in the CDR3. Germline lookup yields CDR1 SGHNT and CDR2 YYREEE (reference sequence). Seattle patient enrollment occurred during active infection, with longitudinal follow-up thereafter. Sequencing was carried out using peripheral blood. This TCR was recovered from a woman of 80 years or more with COVID-19, enrolled during active disease. This rearrangement joins TRBV5-4 to TRBJ2-1, with TRBD2 identical over 8 bases. CDR3 residues: CASSPTWLAGKYNEQFF. For the CDR3, the DNA is TGTGCCAGCAGCCCTACCTGGTTAGCGGGGAAATACAATGAGCAGTTCTTC.